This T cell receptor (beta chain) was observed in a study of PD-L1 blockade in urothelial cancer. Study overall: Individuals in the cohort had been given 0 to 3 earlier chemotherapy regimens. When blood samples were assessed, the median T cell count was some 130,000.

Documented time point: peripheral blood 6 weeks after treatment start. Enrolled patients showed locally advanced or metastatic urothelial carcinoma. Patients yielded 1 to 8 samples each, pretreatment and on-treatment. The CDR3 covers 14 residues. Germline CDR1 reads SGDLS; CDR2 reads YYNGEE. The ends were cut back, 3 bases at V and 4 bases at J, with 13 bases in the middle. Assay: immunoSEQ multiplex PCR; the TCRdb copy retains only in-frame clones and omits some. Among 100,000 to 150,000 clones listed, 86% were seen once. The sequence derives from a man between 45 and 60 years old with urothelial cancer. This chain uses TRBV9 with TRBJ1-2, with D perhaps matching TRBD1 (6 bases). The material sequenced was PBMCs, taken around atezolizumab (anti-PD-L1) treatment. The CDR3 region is CASSGGGASYGYTF. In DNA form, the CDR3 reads TGTGCCAGCAGCGGTGGGGGGGCCAGCTATGGCTACACCTTC.